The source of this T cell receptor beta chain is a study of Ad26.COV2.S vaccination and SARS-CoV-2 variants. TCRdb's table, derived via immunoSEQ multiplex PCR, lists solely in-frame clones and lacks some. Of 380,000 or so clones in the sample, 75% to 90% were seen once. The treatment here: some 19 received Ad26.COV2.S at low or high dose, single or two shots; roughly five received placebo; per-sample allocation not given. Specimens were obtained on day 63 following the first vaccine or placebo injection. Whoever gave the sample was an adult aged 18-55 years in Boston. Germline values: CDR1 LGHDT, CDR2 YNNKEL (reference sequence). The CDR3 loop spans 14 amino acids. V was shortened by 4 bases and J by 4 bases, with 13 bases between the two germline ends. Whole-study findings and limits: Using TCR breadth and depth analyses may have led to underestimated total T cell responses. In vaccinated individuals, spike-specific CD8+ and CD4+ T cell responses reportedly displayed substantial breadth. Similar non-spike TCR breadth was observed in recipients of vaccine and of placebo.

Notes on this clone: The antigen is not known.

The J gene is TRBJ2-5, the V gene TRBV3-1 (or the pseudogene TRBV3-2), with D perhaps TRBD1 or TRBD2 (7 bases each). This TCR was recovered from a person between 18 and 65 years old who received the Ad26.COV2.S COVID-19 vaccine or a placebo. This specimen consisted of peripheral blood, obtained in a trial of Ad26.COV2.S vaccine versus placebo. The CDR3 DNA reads TGTGCCAGCAGCCGTTGGGAGGGGGCAGAGACCCAGTACTTC. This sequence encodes CASSRWEGAETQYF.